This TCR beta chain was retrieved from a study of control samples from healthy donors and cancer patients. There are 16 residues in the CDR3. Germline CDR1 is SGHRS and CDR2 is YFSETQ. Trimming cost V 4 bases and J 5 bases; bases outside gene matches: 10. TCRdb's copy holds only in-frame clones and misses some; the assay was immunoSEQ multiplex PCR. The table lists some 99,000 clones, roughly 91% of them singletons. The sequence was collected from a woman between 50 and 59 years old in good health. The specimen sequenced was blood. This sequence joins TRBV5-1 and TRBJ2-5; TRBD2 aligns across 11 bases. CDR3 coding DNA: TGCGCCAGCAGCGAAGGGACTAGCGGCTTTGTGGAGACCCAGTACTTC. Amino acids: CASSEGTSGFVETQYF.